These T cell receptor beta chains were read from a single sample in a study of tumor-infiltrating lymphocytes in primary liver carcinoma. One entry per CDR3 protein, called by TCRdb with MiXCR from the multiplex PCR reads. Of 30,000 to 40,000 distinct CDR3 sequences in the sample, nearly 75% were seen once. Sequencing was carried out using liver tumor tissue from sampling region 4. These receptor sequences come from a middle-aged man with primary liver carcinoma and hepatitis B virus infection. CDR3s include the opening cysteine and the closing phenylalanine or tryptophan. The D gene is left open where the match is weak. Rows may omit the clone size; those that give it use once, few, many or a size class.

J	size	D	V	DNA	CDR3
TRBJ1-5	once	NA	TRBV11-2	TGTGCCAGCAGCCCCACGGGCCGGGTAGATACGCAGCATTTT	CASSPTGRVDTQHF
TRBJ2-3	NA	NA	TRBV28	TGCGCCAGCAGTAAGTCGGCGGTCACAGATACGCAGTATTTT	CASSKSAVTDTQYF
TRBJ2-1	NA	TRBD2	TRBV29-1	TGCAGCGTTGAGGTGGGCGGGAGGGTCAATGGTGAGCAGTTCTTC	CSVEVGGRVNGEQFF
TRBJ1-1	many	NA	TRBV19	TGTGCCAGTAGTATGGGGCAGTTGAACACTGAAGCTTTCTTT	CASSMGQLNTEAFF
TRBJ2-3	NA	NA	TRBV29-1	TGCAACGTCGCTGGATTGGACGGAAGTAGCACAGATACGCAGTATTTT	CNVAGLDGSSTDTQYF
TRBJ2-7	NA	NA	TRBV11-1	TGTACCAGAAGCTTAACGGGATCGGGAGAATGCGAGCAGTACTTC	CTRSLTGSGECEQYF
TRBJ1-5	NA	NA	TRBV11-3	TGTGCCAGTAGTGACAGCTATATCAATCAGCCCCAGCGTTTT	CASSDSYINQPQRF
TRBJ2-7	NA	NA	TRBV29-1	TGCAGCGTCAATACAGGGTATGTCGGTGAGCAGTACTTT	CSVNTGYVGEQYF
TRBJ2-2	NA	NA	TRBV28	TGTGTCAGCAGCCCCGCCTGGACGGACGTTGGGGAGCTGTTTTTT	CVSSPAWTDVGELFF
TRBJ1-5	NA	NA	TRBV7-8	TGTGCCGGCAGCTTAGCTGGTCAGCCCCAGCATTTT	CAGSLAGQPQHF
TRBJ2-7	NA	TRBD1	TRBV28	TGTGCCAGCAACTCAGGGACAGATGTCTTCTACGAGCAGTACTTC	CASNSGTDVFYEQYF
TRBJ2-5	NA	NA	TRBV7-8	TGCGCCAGCAGCGTCGGGTTCCGGGAGACCCAGTACTTC	CASSVGFRETQYF
TRBJ1-1	NA	NA	TRBV5-1	TGCGCCAGCATCTTGGATAATCCGGGGGGCATTGAAGCTTTCTTT	CASILDNPGGIEAFF
TRBJ2-2	once	NA	TRBV4-2	TGTGCCAGCAGCCAAGATCAGGTGGGAAAGGAGCGGTTTTTT	CASSQDQVGKERFF